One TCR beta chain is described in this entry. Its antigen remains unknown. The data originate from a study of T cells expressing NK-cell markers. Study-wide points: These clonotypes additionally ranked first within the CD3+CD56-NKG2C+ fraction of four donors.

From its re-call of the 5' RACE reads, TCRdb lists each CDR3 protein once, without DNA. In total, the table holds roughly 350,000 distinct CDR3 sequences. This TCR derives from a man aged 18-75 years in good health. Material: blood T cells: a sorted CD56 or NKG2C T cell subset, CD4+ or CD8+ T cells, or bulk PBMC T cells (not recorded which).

The CDR3: CASGGQAGNTIYF. The J gene is TRBJ1-3, the V gene TRBV4-2; the D call from TCRdb, TRBD1, cannot be confirmed without DNA. The CDR3 consists of 13 residues. Germline-derived CDR1 and CDR2 are LGHNA and YNFKEQ.